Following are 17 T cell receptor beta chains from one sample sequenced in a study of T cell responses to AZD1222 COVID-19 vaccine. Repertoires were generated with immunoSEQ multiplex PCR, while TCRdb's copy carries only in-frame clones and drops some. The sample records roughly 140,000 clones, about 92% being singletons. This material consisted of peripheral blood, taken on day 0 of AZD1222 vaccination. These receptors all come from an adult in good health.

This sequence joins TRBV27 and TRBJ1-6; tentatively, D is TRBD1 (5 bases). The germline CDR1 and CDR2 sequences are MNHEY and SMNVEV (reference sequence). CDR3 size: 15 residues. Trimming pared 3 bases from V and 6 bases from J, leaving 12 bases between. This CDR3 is CASSFFEGINSPLHF. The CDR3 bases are TGTGCCAGCAGTTTTTTTGAGGGGATTAATTCACCCCTCCACTTT.

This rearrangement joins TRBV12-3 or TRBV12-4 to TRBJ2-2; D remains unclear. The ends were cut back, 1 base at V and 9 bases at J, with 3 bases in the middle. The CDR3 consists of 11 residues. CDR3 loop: CASSLGRELFF. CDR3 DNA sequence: TGTGCCAGCAGTTTAGGGAGGGAGCTGTTTTTT.

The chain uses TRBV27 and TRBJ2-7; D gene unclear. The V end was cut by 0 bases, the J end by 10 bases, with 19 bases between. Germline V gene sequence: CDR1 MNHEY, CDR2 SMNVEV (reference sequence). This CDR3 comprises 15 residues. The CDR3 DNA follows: TGTGCCAGCAGTTTATCGAGCAGGATCGGGCACTCCCAGTACTTC. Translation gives CASSLSSRIGHSQYF.

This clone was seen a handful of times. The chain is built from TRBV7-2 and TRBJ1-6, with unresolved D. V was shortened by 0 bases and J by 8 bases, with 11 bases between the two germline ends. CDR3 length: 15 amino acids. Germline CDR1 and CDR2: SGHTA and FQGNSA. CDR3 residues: CASSLAGTDHSPLHF. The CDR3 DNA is TGTGCCAGCAGCTTAGCGGGAACAGATCATTCACCCCTCCACTTT.

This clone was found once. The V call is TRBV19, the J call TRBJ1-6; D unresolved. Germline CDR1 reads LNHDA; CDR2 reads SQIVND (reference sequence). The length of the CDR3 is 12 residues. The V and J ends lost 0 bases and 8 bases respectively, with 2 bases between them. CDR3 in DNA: TGTGCCAGTAGTATAGAGGATTCACCCCTCCACTTT. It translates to CASSIEDSPLHF.

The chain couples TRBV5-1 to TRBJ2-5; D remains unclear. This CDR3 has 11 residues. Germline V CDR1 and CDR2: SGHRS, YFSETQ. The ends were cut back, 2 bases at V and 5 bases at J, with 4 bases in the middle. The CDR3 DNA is TGCGCCAGCAGCTTTGGCGAGACCCAGTACTTC. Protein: CASSFGETQYF.

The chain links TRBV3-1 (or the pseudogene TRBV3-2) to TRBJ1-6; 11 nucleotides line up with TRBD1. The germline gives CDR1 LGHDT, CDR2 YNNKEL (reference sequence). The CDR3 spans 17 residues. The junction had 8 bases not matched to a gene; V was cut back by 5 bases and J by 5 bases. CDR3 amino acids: CASSDDRDRGNNSPLHF. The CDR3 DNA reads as TGTGCCAGCAGCGACGACCGGGACAGGGGGAATAATTCACCCCTCCACTTT.

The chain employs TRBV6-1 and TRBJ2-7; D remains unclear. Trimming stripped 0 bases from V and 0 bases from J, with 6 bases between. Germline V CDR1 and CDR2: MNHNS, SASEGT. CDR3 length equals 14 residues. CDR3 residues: CASSEAGGSYEQYF. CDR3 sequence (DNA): TGTGCCAGCAGTGAAGCAGGCGGCTCCTACGAGCAGTACTTC.

This CDR3 reads CASSPLVLQGGGYTF. In nucleotides, the CDR3 is TGTGCCAGCTCACCACTCGTCCTACAGGGAGGCGGCTACACCTTC. V is TRBV18 and J is TRBJ1-2; TRBD1 is a possible D gene (6 bases). Per germline, CDR1 KGHSH and CDR2 LQKENI. CDR3 length: 15 amino acids. The V and J ends lost 1 base and 8 bases respectively, with 17 bases between them. Variable domain in full (rest from reference TRBV18 and TRBJ1-2): NAGVMQNPRHLVRRRGQEARLRCSPMKGHSHVYWYRQLPEEGLKFMVYLQKENIIDESGMPKERFSAEFPKEGPSILRIQQVVRGDSAAYFCASSPLVLQGGGYTFGSGTRLTVV.

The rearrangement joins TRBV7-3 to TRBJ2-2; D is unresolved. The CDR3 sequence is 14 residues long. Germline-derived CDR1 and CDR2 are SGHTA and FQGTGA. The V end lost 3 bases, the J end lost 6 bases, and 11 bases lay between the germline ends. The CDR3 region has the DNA TGTGCCAGCAGCTTTGGTATTCGCCCCGGGGAGCTGTTTTTT. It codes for CASSFGIRPGELFF.

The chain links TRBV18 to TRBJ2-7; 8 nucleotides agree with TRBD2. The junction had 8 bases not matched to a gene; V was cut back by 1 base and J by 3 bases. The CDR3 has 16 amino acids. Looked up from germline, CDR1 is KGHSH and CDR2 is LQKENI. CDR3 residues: CASSPLPRAGGYEQYF. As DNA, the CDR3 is TGTGCCAGCTCACCACTCCCACGGGCGGGGGGCTACGAGCAGTACTTC.

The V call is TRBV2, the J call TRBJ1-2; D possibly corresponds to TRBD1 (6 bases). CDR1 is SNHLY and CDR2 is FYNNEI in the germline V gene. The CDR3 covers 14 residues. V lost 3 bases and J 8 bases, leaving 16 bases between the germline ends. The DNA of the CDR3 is TGTGCCAGCAGTGAGGAGCAGGGGTTTCGGGGCTACACCTTC. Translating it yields CASSEEQGFRGYTF. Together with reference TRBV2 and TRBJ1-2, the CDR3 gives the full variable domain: EPEVTQTPSHQVTQMGQEVILRCVPISNHLYFYWYRQILGQKVEFLVSFYNNEISEKSEIFDDQFSVERPDGSNFTLKIRSTKLEDSAMYFCASSEEQGFRGYTFGSGTRLTVV.

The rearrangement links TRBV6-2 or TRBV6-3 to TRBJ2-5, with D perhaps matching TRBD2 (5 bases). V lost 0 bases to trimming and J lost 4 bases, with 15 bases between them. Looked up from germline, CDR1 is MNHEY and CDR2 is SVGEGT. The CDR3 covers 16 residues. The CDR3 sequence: CASSYSFKEERETQYF. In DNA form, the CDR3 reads TGTGCCAGCAGTTACTCGTTTAAGGAGGAGCGAGAGACCCAGTACTTC.

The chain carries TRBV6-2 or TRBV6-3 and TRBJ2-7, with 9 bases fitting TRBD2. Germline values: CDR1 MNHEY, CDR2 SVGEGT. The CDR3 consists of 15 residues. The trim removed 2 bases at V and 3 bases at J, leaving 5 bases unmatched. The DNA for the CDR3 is TGTGCCAGCAGTTACGGCCTAGCGGGACGCTACGAGCAGTACTTC. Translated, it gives CASSYGLAGRYEQYF.

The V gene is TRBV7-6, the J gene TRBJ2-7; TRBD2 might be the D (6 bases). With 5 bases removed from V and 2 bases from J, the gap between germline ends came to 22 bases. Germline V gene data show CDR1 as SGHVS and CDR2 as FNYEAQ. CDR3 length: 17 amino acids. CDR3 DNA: TGTGCCAGCAGCGTAGAATTCCGGGACTCTCGCCCCTACGAGCAGTACTTC. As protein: CASSVEFRDSRPYEQYF.

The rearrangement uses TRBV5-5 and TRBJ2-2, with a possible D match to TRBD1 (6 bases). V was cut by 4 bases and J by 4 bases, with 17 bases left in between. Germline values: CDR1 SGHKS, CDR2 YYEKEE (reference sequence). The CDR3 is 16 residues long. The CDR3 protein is CASSLETGRGTGELFF. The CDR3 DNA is TGTGCCAGCAGCCTAGAGACAGGACGAGGCACCGGGGAGCTGTTTTTT.

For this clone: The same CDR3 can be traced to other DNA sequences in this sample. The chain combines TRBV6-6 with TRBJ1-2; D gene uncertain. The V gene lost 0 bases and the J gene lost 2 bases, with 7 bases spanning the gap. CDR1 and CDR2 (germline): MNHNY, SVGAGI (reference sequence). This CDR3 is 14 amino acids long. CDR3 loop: CASSYSTGNYGYTF. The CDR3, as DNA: TGTGCCAGCAGTTACTCGACCGGGAACTATGGCTACACCTTC.